The 10 T cell receptor beta chains reported below all come from one sample, sequenced in a study of spatial heterogeneity in lung cancer. Whole-study findings and limits: In tumors, expanded intratumoral alpha and beta TCR counts tracked mutation counts.

Time point reported: sample taken at primary tumor resection. The antigens for these receptors are not known. TCRdb independently ran MiXCR on the 5' RACE reads; one entry per CDR3 protein. The sample records around 12,000 distinct CDR3 sequences, more than 5.5% being singletons. The source material was lung tumor tissue, sampled at surgery. All receptors come from a female donor with early-stage non-small cell lung cancer.

A remark on this clonotype: The conserved phenylalanine or tryptophan normally closing the CDR3 is absent here, so this likely arose from a read error. The rearrangement links TRBV7-9 to TRBJ1-2; maybe TRBD1 (5 bases). The CDR3 runs 11 residues. The germline V gene encodes CDR1 SEHNR and CDR2 FQNEAQ (reference sequence). CDR3 sequence (DNA): TGTGCTATCAGGGTGAACTATGGCTACACCTTA. Encoded protein: CAIRVNYGYTL.

This clonotype has ten or more counts. This chain joins TRBV12-3 or TRBV12-4 and TRBJ2-7; TRBD1 might be the D (6 bases). CDR3 length: 16 amino acids. V was clipped by 5 bases and J by 3 bases, with 20 bases between them. As DNA, the CDR3 is TGTGCCAGCAGTGCATCCTACAGGGTTCCCTACTACGAGCAGTACTTC. Amino acid sequence: CASSASYRVPYYEQYF.

The table lists this clonotype with many counts. The chain employs TRBV7-8 and TRBJ2-7; 13 bases agree with TRBD2. The CDR3 is made up of 14 amino acids. From germline, CDR1 is SGHVS and CDR2 FQNEAQ. V shed 5 bases and J 12 bases; nucleotides not matched to a gene: 10. CDR3 sequence: CASSLGLAGPPGYF. The CDR3 DNA sequence: TGTGCCAGCAGCCTGGGACTAGCGGGACCGCCGGGGTACTTC.

Many counts were recorded for this clonotype. The chain recombines TRBV27 with TRBJ1-1, with a tentative D call TRBD1 (5 bases). The CDR3 length is 14 residues. V lost 5 bases, J lost 1 base, and 11 bases lay in between. Germline V gene data show CDR1 as MNHEY and CDR2 as SMNVEV (reference sequence). The DNA for the CDR3 is TGTGCCAGCAGTGGGGGGGGTTCGAACACTGAAGCTTTCTTT. This gives the protein CASSGGGSNTEAFF.

The gene calls are TRBV7-3 and TRBJ2-2, with TRBD1 as a possible D gene (5 bases). The CDR3 spans 13 residues. Looked up from germline, CDR1 is SGHTA and CDR2 is FQGTGA. Trimming stripped 5 bases from V and 1 base from J, with 5 bases between. This CDR3 reads CASSDRNTGELFF. The CDR3 DNA is TGTGCCAGCAGCGACAGGAACACCGGGGAGCTGTTTTTT.

This clonotype was observed many times. The chain carries TRBV7-8 and TRBJ2-5; unclear D gene. The CDR3 covers 14 residues. With 0 bases removed from V and 5 bases from J, the gap between germline ends came to 10 bases. CDR1 and CDR2 from the germline V gene are SGHVS and FQNEAQ. The CDR3 is CASSLAEFSETQYF. The CDR3 DNA follows: TGTGCCAGCAGCTTAGCGGAGTTTTCGGAGACCCAGTACTTC.

At least ten counts were recorded for this clonotype. The chain couples TRBV5-8 to TRBJ2-3; the D is unclear. This CDR3 has 13 amino acids. Germline V CDR1 and CDR2: SGHTS, YDEGEE. V lost 0 bases and J lost 6, with 8 bases in between. CDR3 in amino acids: CASSLGSVDTQYF. The CDR3 DNA sequence: TGTGCCAGCAGCTTGGGAAGTGTGGATACGCAGTATTTT. Variable domain in full (rest from reference TRBV5-8 and TRBJ2-3): EAGVTQSPTHLIKTRGQQATLRCSPISGHTSVYWYQQALGLGLQFLLWYDEGEERNRGNFPPRFSGRQFPNYSSELNVNALELEDSALYLCASSLGSVDTQYFGPGTRLTVL.

This sequence joins TRBV7-9 and TRBJ2-5; D might be TRBD1 (5 bases). V lost 7 bases, J lost 1 base, and 16 bases lay in between. Germline CDR1 and CDR2: SEHNR and FQNEAQ (reference sequence). CDR3 size: 15 residues. CDR3 DNA sequence: TGTGCCAGCAAAGGGCAGGGTGGAGTCCAAGAGACCCAGTACTTC. Its translation: CASKGQGGVQETQYF.

This clonotype has at least ten counts. This chain uses TRBV6-2 or TRBV6-3 with TRBJ1-5; TRBD1 matches 10 bases. Per the germline V gene, CDR1 is MNHEY and CDR2 is SVGEGT. The J segment lost 1 base and the V segment lost 7 bases, leaving 16 bases of the junction unmatched. CDR3 length equals 19 residues. The CDR3 nucleotides read TGTGCCAGCACCACCAGTCCGGACAGGGGGAAAGGGAGCAATCAGCCCCAGCATTTT. Translating it yields CASTTSPDRGKGSNQPQHF.

By share, this clonotype ranks as medium-sized. The J gene is TRBJ2-5, the V gene TRBV7-8; D not certain. Trimming took 5 bases from V and 5 from J, leaving 9 bases between them. CDR1 is SGHVS, CDR2 FQNEAQ, per germline. This CDR3 has 12 amino acids. The CDR3 DNA is TGTGCCAGCAGCCCCTCAAAGGAGACCCAGTACTTC. This gives the protein CASSPSKETQYF.